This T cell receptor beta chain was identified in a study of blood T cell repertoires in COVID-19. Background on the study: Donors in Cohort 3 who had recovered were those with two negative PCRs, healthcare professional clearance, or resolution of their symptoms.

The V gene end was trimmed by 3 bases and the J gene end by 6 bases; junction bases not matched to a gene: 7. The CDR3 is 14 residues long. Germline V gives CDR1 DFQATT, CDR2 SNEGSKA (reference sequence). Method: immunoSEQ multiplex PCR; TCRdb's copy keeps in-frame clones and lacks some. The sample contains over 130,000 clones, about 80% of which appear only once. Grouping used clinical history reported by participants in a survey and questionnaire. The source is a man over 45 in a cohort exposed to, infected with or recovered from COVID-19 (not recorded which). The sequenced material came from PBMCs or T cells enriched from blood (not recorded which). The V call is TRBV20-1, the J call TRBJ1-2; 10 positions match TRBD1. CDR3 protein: CSASRQGAPHGYTF. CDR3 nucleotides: TGCAGTGCTAGTCGACAGGGGGCGCCTCATGGCTACACCTTC.